These 10 T cell receptor beta chains were all obtained from the same sample, sequenced in a study of blood T cell dynamics during melanoma immunotherapy. Repertoires were generated with immunoSEQ multiplex PCR, while TCRdb's copy carries only in-frame clones and drops some. Among about 11,000 clones listed, 80% were seen once. Time point meaning: week 3, after first cycle of checkpoint inhibitor. Material: blood, obtained from a patient treated with checkpoint blockade. Receptors were obtained from a human donor with melanoma.

This clone has more than one count but fewer than ten. V usage is TRBV5-6 and J usage is TRBJ2-5; 8 bases fit TRBD2. J was trimmed by 5 bases and V by 3 bases; bases with no gene match: 12. CDR3 length: 16 residues. Germline V gene sequence: CDR1 SGHDT, CDR2 YYEEEE. The CDR3 DNA reads TGTGCCAGCAGCTCAACCTTCGGGGGGGAGCGGGAGACCCAGTACTTC. Translating it yields CASSSTFGGERETQYF.

The chain combines TRBV25-1 with TRBJ1-1; 8 bases line up with TRBD1. This CDR3 region has 16 residues. Looked up from germline, CDR1 is MGHDK and CDR2 is SYGVNS. V lost 3 bases, J lost 4 bases, and 10 bases stayed unmatched. The CDR3 DNA is TGTGCCAGCAGTGAGGGTCGGGACAGGTTGAGCACTGAAGCTTTCTTT. Translating gives CASSEGRDRLSTEAFF.

This clone has just a few counts. This rearrangement joins TRBV5-5 to TRBJ1-1, with unresolved D. The CDR3 extends over 13 amino acids. The ends were cut back, 4 bases at V and 7 bases at J, with 14 bases in the middle. In germline, CDR1 is SGHKS, CDR2 YYEKEE (reference sequence). As DNA, the CDR3 is TGTGCCAGCAGCCCGGTCCCAGGCAGTGAAGCTTTCTTT. Translating it yields CASSPVPGSEAFF.

The V call is TRBV15, the J call TRBJ2-1; 14 bases agree with TRBD2. With 1 base clipped from V and 0 bases from J, the junction kept 2 bases outside the gene matches. CDR1 is LNHNV and CDR2 is YYDKDF in the germline V gene (reference sequence). This CDR3 is 18 amino acids long. CDR3: CATSRVGTSGSSYNEQFF. CDR3 in DNA: TGTGCCACCAGCAGAGTAGGGACTAGCGGGAGCTCCTACAATGAGCAGTTCTTC.

This chain connects TRBV7-3 to TRBJ2-2; D is possibly TRBD1 or TRBD2 (6 bases each). The CDR3 covers 16 residues. Germline V gene lookup returns CDR1 SGHTA and CDR2 FQGTGA. V lost 5 bases, J lost 0 bases, and 13 bases lay in between. CDR3 sequence (DNA): TGTGCCAGCAGCAGCATGGGGGGCGCGAACACCGGGGAGCTGTTTTTT. Its translation is CASSSMGGANTGELFF.

V gene TRBV19 combines with J gene TRBJ1-5; D may be TRBD1 (6 bases). The V end was cut by 5 bases, the J end by 11 bases, with 19 bases between. CDR3 length equals 14 residues. The germline gives CDR1 LNHDA, CDR2 SQIVND (reference sequence). The DNA of the CDR3 is TGTGCCAGTAGTTCAACCTTGACTAGGGGGACCCAGCATTTT. Amino acids: CASSSTLTRGTQHF.

The J gene is TRBJ2-1, the V gene TRBV11-3; D is perhaps TRBD2 (5 bases). Germline V gene sequence: CDR1 SGHNT, CDR2 YENEEA. Trimming took 4 bases from V and 10 from J, leaving 11 bases between them. The CDR3 sequence is 12 residues long. CDR3 amino acids: CASSSLPGEQFF. CDR3 sequence (DNA): TGTGCCAGCAGCTCCTTGCCGGGGGAGCAGTTCTTC.

This clone was observed a single time. This chain uses TRBV11-2 with TRBJ2-5, with D tentatively TRBD2 (6 bases). V shed 5 bases and J shed 2 bases, with 12 bases lying between them. Per germline, CDR1 SGHAT and CDR2 FQNNGV. The CDR3 has 14 residues. CDR3 sequence reads: CASSPSGRQETQYF. The DNA for the CDR3 is TGTGCCAGCAGCCCCAGCGGGCGACAAGAGACCCAGTACTTC.

The chain joins TRBV10-3 to TRBJ2-7, with 7 bases fitting TRBD1. After removal of 10 bases from V and 1 base from J, the junction contained 13 bases not matched to a gene. Germline-derived CDR1 and CDR2 are ENHRY and SYGVKD. The CDR3 consists of 15 residues. CDR3 in amino acids: CASADRDRLSYEQYF. The CDR3 DNA reads as TGTGCCAGTGCCGATCGGGACAGACTTTCCTACGAGCAGTACTTC.

This sequence joins TRBV5-1 and TRBJ2-5; D remains ambiguous. Germline-derived CDR1 and CDR2 are SGHRS and YFSETQ. V lost 1 base and J lost 0, with 1 base in between. CDR3 length equals 12 residues. CDR3 residues: CASSLYQETQYF. In nucleotides, the CDR3 is TGCGCCAGCAGCTTGTACCAAGAGACCCAGTACTTC.